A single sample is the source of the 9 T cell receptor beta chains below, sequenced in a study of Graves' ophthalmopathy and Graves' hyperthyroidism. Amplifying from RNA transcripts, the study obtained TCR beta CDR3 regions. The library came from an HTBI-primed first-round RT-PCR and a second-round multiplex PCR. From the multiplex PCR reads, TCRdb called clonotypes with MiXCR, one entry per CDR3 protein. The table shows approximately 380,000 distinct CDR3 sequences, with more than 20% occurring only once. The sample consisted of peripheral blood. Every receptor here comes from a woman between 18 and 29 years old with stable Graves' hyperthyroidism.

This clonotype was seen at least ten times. CDR3 coding DNA: TGTGCCAGCAGTGTAGCGGGAAGCCAAGAGACCCAGTACTTC. It codes for CASSVAGSQETQYF. The chain couples TRBV6-1 to TRBJ2-5; 8 nucleotides agree with TRBD2. Germline V lookup: CDR1 MNHNS, CDR2 SASEGT. Trimming at V came to 4 bases and at J to 1 base, leaving 2 bases not matched to a gene. The CDR3 consists of 14 residues.

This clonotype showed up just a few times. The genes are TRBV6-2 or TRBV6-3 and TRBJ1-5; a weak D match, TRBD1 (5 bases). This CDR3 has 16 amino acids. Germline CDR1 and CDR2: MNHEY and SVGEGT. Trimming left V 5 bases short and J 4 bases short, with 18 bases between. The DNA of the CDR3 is TGTGCCAGCAGTGACCTAGCCCGGGGCGGGAATCAGCCCCAGCATTTT. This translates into CASSDLARGGNQPQHF.

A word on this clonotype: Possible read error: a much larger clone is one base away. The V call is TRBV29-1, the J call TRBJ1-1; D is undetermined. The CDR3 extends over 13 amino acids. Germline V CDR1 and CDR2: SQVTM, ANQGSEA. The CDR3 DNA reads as TGCAGCGTAGAAGGACGGTCGAACACTGAAGCTTGCTTT. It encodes CSVEGRSNTEACF.

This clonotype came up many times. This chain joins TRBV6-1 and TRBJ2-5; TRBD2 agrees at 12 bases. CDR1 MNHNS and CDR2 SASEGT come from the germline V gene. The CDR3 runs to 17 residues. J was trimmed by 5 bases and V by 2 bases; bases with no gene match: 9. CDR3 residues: CASSEILAGGGPETQYF. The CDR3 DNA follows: TGTGCCAGCAGTGAAATACTAGCGGGAGGTGGCCCGGAGACCCAGTACTTC.

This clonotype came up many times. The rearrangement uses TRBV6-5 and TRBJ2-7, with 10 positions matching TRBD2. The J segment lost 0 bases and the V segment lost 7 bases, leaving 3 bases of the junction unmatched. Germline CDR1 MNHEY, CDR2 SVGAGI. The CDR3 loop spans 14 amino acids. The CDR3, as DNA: TGTGCCAGCAAGGCTAGCGGGAGCTCCTACGAGCAGTACTTC. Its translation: CASKASGSSYEQYF.

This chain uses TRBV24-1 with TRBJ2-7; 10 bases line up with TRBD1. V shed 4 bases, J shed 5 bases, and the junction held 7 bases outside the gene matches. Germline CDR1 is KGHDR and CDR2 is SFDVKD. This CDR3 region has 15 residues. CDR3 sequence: CATSDPGQGRNEQYF. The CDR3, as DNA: TGTGCCACCAGTGACCCGGGACAGGGGAGGAACGAGCAGTACTTC.

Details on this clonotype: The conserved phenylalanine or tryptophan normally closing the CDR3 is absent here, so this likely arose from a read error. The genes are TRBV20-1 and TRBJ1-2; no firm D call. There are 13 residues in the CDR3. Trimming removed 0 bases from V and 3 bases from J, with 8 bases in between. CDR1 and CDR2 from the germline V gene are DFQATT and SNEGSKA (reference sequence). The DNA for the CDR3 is TGCAGTGCTAGAGATGGGGTAGACTATGGCTACACCGTC. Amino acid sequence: CSARDGVDYGYTV.

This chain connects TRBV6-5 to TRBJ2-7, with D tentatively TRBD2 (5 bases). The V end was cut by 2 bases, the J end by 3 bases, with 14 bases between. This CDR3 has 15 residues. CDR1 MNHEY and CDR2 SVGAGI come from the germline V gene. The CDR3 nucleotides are TGTGCCAGCAGTTACCTAGGGAGCCGGATCTACGAGCAGTACTTC. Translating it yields CASSYLGSRIYEQYF.

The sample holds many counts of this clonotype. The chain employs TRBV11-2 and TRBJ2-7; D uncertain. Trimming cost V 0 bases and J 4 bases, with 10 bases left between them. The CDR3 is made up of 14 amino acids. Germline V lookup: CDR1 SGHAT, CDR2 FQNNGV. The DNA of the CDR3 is TGTGCCAGCAGCTTAGATGAGGTTATATACGAGCAGTACTTC. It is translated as CASSLDEVIYEQYF.